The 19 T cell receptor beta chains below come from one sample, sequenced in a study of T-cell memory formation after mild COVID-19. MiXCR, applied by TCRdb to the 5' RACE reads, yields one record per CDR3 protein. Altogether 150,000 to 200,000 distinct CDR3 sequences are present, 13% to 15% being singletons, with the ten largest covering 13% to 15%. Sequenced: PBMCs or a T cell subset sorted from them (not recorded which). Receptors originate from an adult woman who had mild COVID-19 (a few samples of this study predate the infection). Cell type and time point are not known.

CDR3 sequence reads: CASSPRGIQETQYF. The DNA for the CDR3 is TGTGCCAGTAGTCCGCGGGGGATCCAAGAGACCCAGTACTTC. This chain uses TRBV19 with TRBJ2-5, with 7 bases matching TRBD2. The germline CDR1 and CDR2 sequences are LNHDA and SQIVND (reference sequence). This CDR3 is built from 14 residues. J gave up 1 base and V 5 bases, and 4 bases lay outside the gene matches.

DNA for the CDR3: TGTGCCACCAGTGCAACTCTCGGGAGCTCCTACGAGCAGTACTTC. The encoded protein is CATSATLGSSYEQYF. The chain recombines TRBV24-1 with TRBJ2-7, with D possibly matching TRBD2 (6 bases). Trimming shortened V by 5 bases and J by 0 bases, and 13 bases separated the two germline ends. The germline CDR1 and CDR2 sequences are KGHDR and SFDVKD. The CDR3 is made up of 15 amino acids.

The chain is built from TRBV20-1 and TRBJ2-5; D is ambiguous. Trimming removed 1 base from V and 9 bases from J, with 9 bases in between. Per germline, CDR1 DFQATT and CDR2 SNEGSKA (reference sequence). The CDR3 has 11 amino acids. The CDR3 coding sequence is TGCAGTGCTAGAGCCCTCCCGGCCCAGTACTTC. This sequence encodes CSARALPAQYF.

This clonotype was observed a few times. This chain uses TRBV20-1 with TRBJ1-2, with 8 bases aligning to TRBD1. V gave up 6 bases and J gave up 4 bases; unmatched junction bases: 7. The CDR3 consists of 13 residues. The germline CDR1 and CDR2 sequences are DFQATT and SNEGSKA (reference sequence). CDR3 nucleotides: TGCAGTGCCAGTGGGACAGGCTTCTATGGCTACACCTTC. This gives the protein CSASGTGFYGYTF.

CDR3 region: CASSSSLNVRETQYF. DNA for the CDR3: TGTGCCAGCAGCTCTTCATTGAATGTTAGGGAGACCCAGTACTTC. This chain links TRBV7-9 with TRBJ2-5; D gene ambiguous. Trimming shortened V by 4 bases and J by 5 bases, and 17 bases separated the two germline ends. The germline gives CDR1 SEHNR, CDR2 FQNEAQ (reference sequence). The CDR3 has 15 residues.

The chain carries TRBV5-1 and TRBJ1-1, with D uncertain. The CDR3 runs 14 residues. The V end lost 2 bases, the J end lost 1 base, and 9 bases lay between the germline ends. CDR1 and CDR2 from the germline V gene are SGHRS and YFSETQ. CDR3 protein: CASSLNPPNTEAFF. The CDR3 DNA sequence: TGCGCCAGCAGCTTAAACCCTCCGAACACTGAAGCTTTCTTT.

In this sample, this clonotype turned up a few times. The DNA for the CDR3 is TGCAGCGGGACCCCCCGGGACAGGGATGGCTACACCTTC. It specifies CSGTPRDRDGYTF. The rearrangement links TRBV29-1 to TRBJ1-2, with 9 bases lining up with TRBD1. The CDR3 has 13 residues. Per germline, CDR1 SQVTM and CDR2 ANQGSEA. After removal of 7 bases from V and 6 bases from J, the junction contained 9 bases not matched to a gene.

The CDR3 nucleotides read TGCCCAGCACCCGGGACTAGCAAGTACGAGCAGTACTTC. Its protein is CPAPGTSKYEQYF. The chain has TRBV20-1 and TRBJ2-7; 9 nucleotides line up with TRBD2. CDR1 and CDR2 from the germline V gene are DFQATT and SNEGSKA (reference sequence). CDR3 length: 13 amino acids.

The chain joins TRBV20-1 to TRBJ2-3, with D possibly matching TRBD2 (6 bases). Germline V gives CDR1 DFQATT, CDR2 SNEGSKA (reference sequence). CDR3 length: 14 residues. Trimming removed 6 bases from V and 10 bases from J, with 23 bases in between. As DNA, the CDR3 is TGCAGTGCCACGTGGCGGGACGGAGGGACGGCGCAGTATTTT. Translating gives CSATWRDGGTAQYF.

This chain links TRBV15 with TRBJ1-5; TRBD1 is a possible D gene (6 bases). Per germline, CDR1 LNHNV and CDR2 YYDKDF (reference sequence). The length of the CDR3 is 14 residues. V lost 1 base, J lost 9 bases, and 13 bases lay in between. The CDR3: CATSRGTGSRPQHF. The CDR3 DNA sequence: TGTGCCACCAGCAGAGGTACAGGGAGTCGGCCCCAGCATTTT.

CDR3 nucleotide sequence: TGCAGTGCTAGGGAGAGCTTACTACAGGGGAAGCAAGGAAGATATGGCTACACCTTC. It encodes CSARESLLQGKQGRYGYTF. V and J are TRBV20-1 and TRBJ1-2; 7 bases agree with TRBD1. This CDR3 is built from 19 residues. Germline CDR1 and CDR2: DFQATT and SNEGSKA (reference sequence). The ends lost 3 bases at V and 5 bases at J; junction bases unmatched: 24.

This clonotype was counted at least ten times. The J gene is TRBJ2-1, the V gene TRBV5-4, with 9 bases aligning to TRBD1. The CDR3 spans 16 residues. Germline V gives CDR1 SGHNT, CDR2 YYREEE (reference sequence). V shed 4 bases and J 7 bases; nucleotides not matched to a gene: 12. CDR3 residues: CASSRSGTGWGNEQFF. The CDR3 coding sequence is TGTGCCAGCAGCCGTTCCGGGACAGGGTGGGGGAATGAGCAGTTCTTC. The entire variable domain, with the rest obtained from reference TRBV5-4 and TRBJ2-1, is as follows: ETGVTQSPTHLIKTRGQQVTLRCSSQSGHNTVSWYQQALGQGPQFIFQYYREEENGRGNFPPRFSGLQFPNYSSELNVNALELDDSALYLCASSRSGTGWGNEQFFGPGTRLTVL.

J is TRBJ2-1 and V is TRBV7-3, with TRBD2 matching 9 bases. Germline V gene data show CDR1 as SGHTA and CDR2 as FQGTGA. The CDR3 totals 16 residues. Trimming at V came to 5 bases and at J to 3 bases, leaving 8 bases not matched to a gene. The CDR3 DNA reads TGTGCCAGCAGCAAGGGTGCTAGCGGGGTCTACAATGAGCAGTTCTTC. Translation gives CASSKGASGVYNEQFF.

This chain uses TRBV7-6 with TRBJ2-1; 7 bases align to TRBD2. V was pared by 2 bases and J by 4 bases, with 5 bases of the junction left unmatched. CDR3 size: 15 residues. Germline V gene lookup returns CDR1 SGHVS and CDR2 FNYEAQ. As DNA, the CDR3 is TGTGCCAGCAGCTTATTGGCGGGGGATTACAATGAGCAGTTCTTC. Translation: CASSLLAGDYNEQFF.

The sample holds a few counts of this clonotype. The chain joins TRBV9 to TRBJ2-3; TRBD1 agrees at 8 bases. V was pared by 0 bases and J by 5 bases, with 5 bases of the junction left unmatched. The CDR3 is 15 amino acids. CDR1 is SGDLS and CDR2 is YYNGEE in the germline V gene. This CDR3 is CASSVGTGSIDTQYF. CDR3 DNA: TGTGCCAGCAGCGTAGGGACAGGGTCTATAGATACGCAGTATTTT.

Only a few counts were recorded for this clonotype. The DNA of the CDR3 is TGTGCCAGCAGAAGTAGCGGGGGGGCATATACGCAGTATTTT. Amino acids: CASRSSGGAYTQYF. V gene TRBV6-5 combines with J gene TRBJ2-3, with TRBD2 identical over 11 bases. V lost 6 bases and J lost 7; bases outside the gene matches: 6. The CDR3 extends over 14 amino acids. Germline loops: CDR1 MNHEY, CDR2 SVGAGI.

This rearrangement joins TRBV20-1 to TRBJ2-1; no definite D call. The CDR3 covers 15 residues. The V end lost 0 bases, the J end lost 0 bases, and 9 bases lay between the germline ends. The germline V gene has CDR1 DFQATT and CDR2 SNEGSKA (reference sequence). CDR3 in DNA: TGCAGTGCTAGAGATAGTGGTAGCTCCTACAATGAGCAGTTCTTC. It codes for CSARDSGSSYNEQFF.

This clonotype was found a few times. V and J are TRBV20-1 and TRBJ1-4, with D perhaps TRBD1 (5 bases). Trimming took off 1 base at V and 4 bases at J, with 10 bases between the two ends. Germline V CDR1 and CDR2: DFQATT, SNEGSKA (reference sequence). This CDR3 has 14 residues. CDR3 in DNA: TGCAGTGCTAGAGGCCCAGGGAGTAATGAAAAACTGTTTTTT. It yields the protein CSARGPGSNEKLFF.

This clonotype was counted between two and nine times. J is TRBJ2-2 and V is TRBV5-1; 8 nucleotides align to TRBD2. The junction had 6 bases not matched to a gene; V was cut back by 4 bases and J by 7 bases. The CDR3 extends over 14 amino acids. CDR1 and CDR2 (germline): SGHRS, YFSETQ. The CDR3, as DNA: TGCGCCAGCAGCCCAGCGGGGGCGGACGGGGAGCTGTTTTTT. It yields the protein CASSPAGADGELFF.